The 7 T cell receptor beta chains given below trace back to one sample, sequenced in a study of siplizumab effects on memory and regulatory T cells. Profiled with immunoSEQ multiplex PCR; TCRdb holds only in-frame clones, not every one. The data contain about 100,000 clones, 91% of them singletons. Sample: CD4+ T cells sorted from blood. These receptors were collected from a human donor in good health.

V and J are TRBV20-1 and TRBJ2-3; no firm D call. V was shortened by 3 bases and J by 3 bases, with 4 bases between the two germline ends. CDR1 is DFQATT, CDR2 SNEGSKA, per germline (reference sequence). The CDR3 length is 11 residues. In DNA form, the CDR3 reads TGCAGTGCTAGGGTTACAGATACGCAGTATTTT. It yields the protein CSARVTDTQYF.

This clone was seen only once. This rearrangement joins TRBV7-2 to TRBJ1-1; 7 nucleotides agree with TRBD1. Looked up from germline, CDR1 is SGHTA and CDR2 is FQGNSA. The junction had 19 bases not matched to a gene; V was cut back by 5 bases and J by 7 bases. The CDR3 runs to 17 residues. The CDR3 protein is CASSDRQGYFSSFEAFF. The CDR3 DNA reads TGTGCCAGCAGCGATCGACAGGGCTACTTTTCGAGTTTTGAAGCTTTCTTT.

The J gene is TRBJ1-2, the V gene TRBV7-8, with a possible D match to TRBD1 (5 bases). CDR3 length: 15 amino acids. V lost 0 bases and J 8 bases, leaving 16 bases between the germline ends. Per the germline V gene, CDR1 is SGHVS and CDR2 is FQNEAQ. The CDR3 coding sequence is TGTGCCAGCAGCTTAGCCAGGGTCCTTTCAAGAGGCTACACCTTC. Protein product: CASSLARVLSRGYTF.

The gene calls are TRBV28 and TRBJ2-5; 9 positions match TRBD1. This CDR3 has 15 amino acids. The germline V gene has CDR1 MDHEN and CDR2 SYDVKM. Germline trimming cut 4 bases from V and 5 bases from J; bases unmatched to any gene: 8. CDR3 DNA: TGTGCCAGCAGTTCTCCGGGACAGGGAAGCGAGACCCAGTACTTC. Its protein is CASSSPGQGSETQYF.

The genes are TRBV5-1 and TRBJ2-7, with D maybe TRBD1 (6 bases). The V gene's germline CDR1 is SGHRS and CDR2 YFSETQ. Deletions cut 3 bases from V and 3 bases from J, with 19 bases between. The CDR3 runs 16 residues. The DNA for the CDR3 is TGCGCCAGCAGCTCCCCCCCCCGGGACAAAAACTACGAGCAGTACTTC. It codes for CASSSPPRDKNYEQYF. The variable domain in full, with the rest retrieved from reference TRBV5-1 and TRBJ2-7, is KAGVTQTPRYLIKTRGQQVTLSCSPISGHRSVSWYQQTPGQGLQFLFEYFSETQRNKGNFPGRFSGRQFSNSRSEMNVSTLELGDSALYLCASSSPPRDKNYEQYFGPGTRLTVT.

Written as DNA, the CDR3 is TGTGCCAGCAGTGACTCGGCAGGGTATGAAAAACTGTTTTTT. Translating gives CASSDSAGYEKLFF. The chain has TRBV6-4 and TRBJ1-4, with a tentative D call TRBD1 (5 bases). V lost 0 bases and J 6 bases, leaving 8 bases between the germline ends. Germline V lookup: CDR1 MRHNA, CDR2 SNTAGT. The length of the CDR3 is 14 residues.

The chain employs TRBV2 and TRBJ2-1, with D uncertain. The CDR3 length is 10 residues. Germline values: CDR1 SNHLY, CDR2 FYNNEI. Trimming took 11 bases from V and 5 from J, leaving 7 bases between them. Here the CDR3 DNA reads TGTGCCGGCCGAAACAATGAGCAGTTCTTC. Protein sequence: CAGRNNEQFF.